Described below is a single TCR beta chain sequence and its context. The germline V gene encodes CDR1 SGHDT and CDR2 YYEEEE. Losses at the gene ends were 2 bases for V and 6 bases for J; bases not matched to a gene: 11. The CDR3 consists of 16 residues. The source of the sample is a study of blood T cell repertoires in COVID-19. Study-level background: The United States, Italy and Spain were the sources of the acute and convalescent COVID-19 samples. From T cells, B-cell-depleted T cells, or PBMCs came the material, which was cDNA or gDNA.

In the authors' methods: The assay estimated nucleated cells by amplifying reference gene primers. Assay: immunoSEQ multiplex PCR; the TCRdb copy retains only in-frame clones and omits some. That table supplies the V and J calls and clone size; D and trimming were determined from the DNA. The sample lists more than 85,000 clones, approximately 84% occurring once. The specimen sequenced was peripheral blood. This clonotype was sampled from a woman in her sixties or seventies with acute or convalescent COVID-19. The rearrangement links TRBV5-6 to TRBJ1-1; TRBD1 matches 9 bases. The CDR3 nucleotides are TGTGCCAGCAGCTTACTAGTCGACAGGGGGATATCTGAAGCTTTCTTT. This codes for CASSLLVDRGISEAFF.